This TCR beta chain is from a study of T cells after yellow fever vaccination. Study context: Fractions of limited cellularity were prepared by means of SMART-Seq v4 Ultra Low Input.

Findings and limits, study-wide: The study re-detected most primary-vaccination clones after the booster (96% CD4, around 89% CD8). Peaking faster, on day 5 versus 15, the secondary response was nonetheless weaker.

This clonotype showed up just a few times. Its antigen is unidentified. The CDR3 sequence is 16 residues long. Deletions cut 6 bases from V and 4 bases from J, with 20 bases between. TCRdb processed the 5' RACE reads anew with MiXCR; each CDR3 protein has one entry. The table lists around 550,000 distinct CDR3 sequences, about 19% of them singletons. The sequence came from a man in his thirties or forties who received the YFV17D yellow fever vaccine. The specimen was PBMCs, collected 15 days after the yellow fever booster vaccination. The chain couples TRBV12-3 or TRBV12-4 to TRBJ2-3; D could derive from TRBD1 or TRBD2 (6 bases each). CDR3 nucleotides: TGTGCCAGCAGCCCCGTAGGGGGGAGGATCTCAGATACGCAGTATTTT. Protein sequence: CASSPVGGRISDTQYF.